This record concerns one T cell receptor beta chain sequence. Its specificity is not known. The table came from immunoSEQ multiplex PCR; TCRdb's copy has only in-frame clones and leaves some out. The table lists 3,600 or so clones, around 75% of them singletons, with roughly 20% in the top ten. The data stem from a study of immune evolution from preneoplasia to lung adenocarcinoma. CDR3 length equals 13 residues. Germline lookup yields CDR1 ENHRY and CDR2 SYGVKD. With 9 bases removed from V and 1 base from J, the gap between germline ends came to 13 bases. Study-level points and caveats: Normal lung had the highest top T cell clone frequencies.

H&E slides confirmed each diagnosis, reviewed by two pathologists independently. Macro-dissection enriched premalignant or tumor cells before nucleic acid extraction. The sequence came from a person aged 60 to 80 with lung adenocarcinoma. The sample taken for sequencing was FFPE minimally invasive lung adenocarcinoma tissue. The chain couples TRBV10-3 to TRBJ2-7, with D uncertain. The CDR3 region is CAIGYNRSYEQYF. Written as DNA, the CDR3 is TGTGCCATAGGCTACAACCGATCCTACGAGCAGTACTTC.